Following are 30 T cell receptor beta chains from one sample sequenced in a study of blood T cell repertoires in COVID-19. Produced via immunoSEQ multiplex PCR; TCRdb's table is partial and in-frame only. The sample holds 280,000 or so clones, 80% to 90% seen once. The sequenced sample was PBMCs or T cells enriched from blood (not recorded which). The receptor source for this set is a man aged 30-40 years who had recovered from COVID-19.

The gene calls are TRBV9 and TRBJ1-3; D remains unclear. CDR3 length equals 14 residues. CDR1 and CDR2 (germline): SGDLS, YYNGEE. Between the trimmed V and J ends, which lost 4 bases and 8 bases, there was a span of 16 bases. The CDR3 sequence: CASSPRGGRDTIYF. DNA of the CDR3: TGTGCCAGCAGCCCTCGGGGAGGGCGGGACACCATATATTTT. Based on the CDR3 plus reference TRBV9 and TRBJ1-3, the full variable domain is DSGVTQTPKHLITATGQRVTLRCSPRSGDLSVYWYQQSLDQGLQFLIQYYNGEERAKGNILERFSAQQFPDLHSELNLSSLELGDSALYFCASSPRGGRDTIYFGEGSWLTVV.

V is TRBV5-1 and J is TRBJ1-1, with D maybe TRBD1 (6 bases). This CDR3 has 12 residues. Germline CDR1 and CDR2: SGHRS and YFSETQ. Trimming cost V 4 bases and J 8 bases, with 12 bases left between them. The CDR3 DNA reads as TGCGCCAGCAGCCCCGGACAGAACGAAGCTTTCTTT. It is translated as CASSPGQNEAFF.

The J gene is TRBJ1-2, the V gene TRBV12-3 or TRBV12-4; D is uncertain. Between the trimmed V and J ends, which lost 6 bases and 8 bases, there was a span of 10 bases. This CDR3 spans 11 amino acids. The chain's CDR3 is CASSPHKGYTF. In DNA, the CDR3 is TGTGCCAGCAGCCCACATAAAGGCTACACCTTC.

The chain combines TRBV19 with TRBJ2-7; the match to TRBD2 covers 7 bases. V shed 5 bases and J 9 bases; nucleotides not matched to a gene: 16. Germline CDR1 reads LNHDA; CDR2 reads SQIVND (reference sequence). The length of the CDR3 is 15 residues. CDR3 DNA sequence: TGTGCCAGTAGTGCCTCCGGGACTACTTTTCGCGTGCAGTACTTC. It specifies CASSASGTTFRVQYF.

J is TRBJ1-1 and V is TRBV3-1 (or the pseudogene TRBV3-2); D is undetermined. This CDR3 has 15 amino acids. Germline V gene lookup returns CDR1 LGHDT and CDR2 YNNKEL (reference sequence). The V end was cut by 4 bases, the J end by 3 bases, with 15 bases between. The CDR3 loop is CASSPTGRRDTEAFF. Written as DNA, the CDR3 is TGTGCCAGCAGCCCAACTGGTCGTCGGGACACTGAAGCTTTCTTT.

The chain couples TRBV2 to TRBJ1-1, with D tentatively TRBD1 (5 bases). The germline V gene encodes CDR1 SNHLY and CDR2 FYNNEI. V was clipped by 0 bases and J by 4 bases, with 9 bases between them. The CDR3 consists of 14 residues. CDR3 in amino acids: CASSEAVGGTEAFF. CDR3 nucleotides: TGTGCCAGCAGTGAAGCGGTGGGGGGCACTGAAGCTTTCTTT.

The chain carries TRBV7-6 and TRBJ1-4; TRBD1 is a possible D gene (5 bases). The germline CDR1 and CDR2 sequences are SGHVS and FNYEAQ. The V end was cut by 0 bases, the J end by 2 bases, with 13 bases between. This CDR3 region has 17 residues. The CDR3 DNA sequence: TGTGCCAGCAGCTTAGCGGGAGGGGAATGGACTAATGAAAAACTGTTTTTT. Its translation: CASSLAGGEWTNEKLFF.

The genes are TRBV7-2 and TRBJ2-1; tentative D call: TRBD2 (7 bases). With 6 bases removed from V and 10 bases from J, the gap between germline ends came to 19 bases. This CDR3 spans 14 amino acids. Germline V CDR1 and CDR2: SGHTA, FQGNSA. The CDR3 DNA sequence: TGTGCCAGCAGAGGGACATCGGGGGGCGACGAGCAGTTCTTC. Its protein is CASRGTSGGDEQFF.

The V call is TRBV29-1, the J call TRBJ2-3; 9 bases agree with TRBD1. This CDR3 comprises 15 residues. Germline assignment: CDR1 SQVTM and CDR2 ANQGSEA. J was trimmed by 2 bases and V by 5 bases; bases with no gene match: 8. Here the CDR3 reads CSVSPGQGLTDTQYF. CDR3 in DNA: TGCAGCGTTTCCCCGGGACAGGGTCTCACAGATACGCAGTATTTT.

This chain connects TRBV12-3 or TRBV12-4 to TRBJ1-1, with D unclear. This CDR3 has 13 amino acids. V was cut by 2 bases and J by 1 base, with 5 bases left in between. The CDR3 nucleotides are TGTGCCAGCAGTTTAACGGGGAACACTGAAGCTTTCTTT. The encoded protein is CASSLTGNTEAFF.

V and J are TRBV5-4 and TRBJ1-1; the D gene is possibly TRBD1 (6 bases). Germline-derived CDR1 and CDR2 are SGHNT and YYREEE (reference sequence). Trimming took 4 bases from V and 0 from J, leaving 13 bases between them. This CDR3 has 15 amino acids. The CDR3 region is CASSSTGFVNTEAFF. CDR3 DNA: TGTGCCAGCAGCAGTACAGGGTTCGTGAACACTGAAGCTTTCTTT.

The CDR3: CASSSLPDQPQHF. Written as DNA, the CDR3 is TGTGCCAGCAGCTCTCTACCGGATCAGCCCCAGCATTTT. The genes are TRBV7-9 and TRBJ1-5, with D uncertain. Deletions cut 4 bases from V and 5 bases from J, with 9 bases between. The CDR3 is 13 amino acids. The germline CDR1 and CDR2 sequences are SEHNR and FQNEAQ (reference sequence).

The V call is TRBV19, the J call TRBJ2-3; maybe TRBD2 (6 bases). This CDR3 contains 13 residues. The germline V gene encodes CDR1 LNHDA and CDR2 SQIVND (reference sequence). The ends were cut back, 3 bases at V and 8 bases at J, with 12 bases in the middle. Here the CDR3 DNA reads TGTGCCAGTAGTATGGGGACTGGCCCTACGCAGTATTTT. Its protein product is CASSMGTGPTQYF.

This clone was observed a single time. CDR3 region: CASSTNDKNTEAFF. CDR3 sequence (DNA): TGTGCCAGTAGTACCAATGACAAGAACACTGAAGCTTTCTTT. V gene TRBV19 combines with J gene TRBJ1-1, with D unresolved. Trimming removed 4 bases at V and 1 base at J, with 10 bases between. Germline V gene sequence: CDR1 LNHDA, CDR2 SQIVND (reference sequence). CDR3 length: 14 amino acids.

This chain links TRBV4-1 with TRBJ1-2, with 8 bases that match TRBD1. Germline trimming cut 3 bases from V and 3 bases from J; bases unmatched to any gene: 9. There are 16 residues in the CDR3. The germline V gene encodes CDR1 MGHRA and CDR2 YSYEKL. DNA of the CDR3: TGCGCCAGCAGCCAGTCTGTCAGGGGGCGCGACTATGGCTACACCTTC. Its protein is CASSQSVRGRDYGYTF.

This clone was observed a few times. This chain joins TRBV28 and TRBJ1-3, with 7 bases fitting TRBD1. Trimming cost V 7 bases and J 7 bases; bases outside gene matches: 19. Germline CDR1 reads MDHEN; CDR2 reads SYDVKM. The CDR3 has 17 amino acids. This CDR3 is CASIPGGGITSSNTIYF. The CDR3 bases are TGTGCCAGCATCCCCGGAGGGGGCATAACCTCCTCGAACACCATATATTTT.

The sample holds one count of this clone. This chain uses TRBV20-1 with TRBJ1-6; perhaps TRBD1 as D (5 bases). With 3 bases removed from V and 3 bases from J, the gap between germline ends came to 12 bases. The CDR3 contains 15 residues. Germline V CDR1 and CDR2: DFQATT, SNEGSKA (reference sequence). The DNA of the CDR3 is TGCAGTGCTAGTCCGGAGGGGCACTATAATTCACCCCTCCACTTT. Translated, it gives CSASPEGHYNSPLHF.

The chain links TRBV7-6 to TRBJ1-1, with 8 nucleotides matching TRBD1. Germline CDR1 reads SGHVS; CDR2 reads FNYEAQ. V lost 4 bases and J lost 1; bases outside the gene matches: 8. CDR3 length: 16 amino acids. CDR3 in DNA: TGTGCCAGCAGCTCGTACGACAGGGGAGGGAACACTGAAGCTTTCTTT. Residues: CASSSYDRGGNTEAFF.

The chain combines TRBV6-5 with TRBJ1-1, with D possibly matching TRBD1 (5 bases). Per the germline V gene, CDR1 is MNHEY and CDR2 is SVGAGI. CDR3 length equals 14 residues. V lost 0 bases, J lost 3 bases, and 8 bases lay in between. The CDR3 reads CASSYSFRDTEAFF. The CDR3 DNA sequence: TGTGCCAGCAGTTACTCCTTCAGGGACACTGAAGCTTTCTTT.

The CDR3 protein is CASSLYGNTEAFF. The CDR3 DNA follows: TGTGCCAGCAGCTTATACGGGAACACTGAAGCTTTCTTT. The V gene is TRBV7-8, the J gene TRBJ1-1; D gene unclear. Germline V CDR1 and CDR2: SGHVS, FQNEAQ. The CDR3 is 13 residues long. V lost 2 bases and J 1 base, leaving 5 bases between the germline ends.

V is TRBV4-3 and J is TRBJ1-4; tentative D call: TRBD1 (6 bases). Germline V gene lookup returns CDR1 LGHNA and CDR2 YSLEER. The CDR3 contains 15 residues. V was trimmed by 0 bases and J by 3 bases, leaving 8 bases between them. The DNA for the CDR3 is TGCGCCAGCAGCCAAGAACAGGGCCCTAATGAAAAACTGTTTTTT. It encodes CASSQEQGPNEKLFF.

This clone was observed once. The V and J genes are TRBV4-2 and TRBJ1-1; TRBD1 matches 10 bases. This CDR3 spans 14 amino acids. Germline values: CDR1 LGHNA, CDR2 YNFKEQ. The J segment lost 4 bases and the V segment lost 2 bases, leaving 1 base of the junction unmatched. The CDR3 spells CASSQWTGGTEAFF. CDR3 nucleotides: TGTGCCAGCAGCCAATGGACAGGGGGCACTGAAGCTTTCTTT.

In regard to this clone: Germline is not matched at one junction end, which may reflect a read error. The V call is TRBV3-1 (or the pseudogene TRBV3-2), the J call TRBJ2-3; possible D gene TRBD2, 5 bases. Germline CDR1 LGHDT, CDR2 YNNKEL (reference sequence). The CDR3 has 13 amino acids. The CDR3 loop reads CASSYASRDTQYF. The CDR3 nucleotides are TGTGCCAGCAGCTATGCTAGCAGAGATACGCAGTATTTT.

The CDR3, as DNA: TGTGCCAGCAGCCTCTTAGCGCCTCCGGGACAGACGAACACTGAAGCTTTCTTT. This sequence encodes CASSLLAPPGQTNTEAFF. The chain recombines TRBV5-6 with TRBJ1-1; 7 nucleotides align to TRBD1. Germline V gene lookup returns CDR1 SGHDT and CDR2 YYEEEE. The length of the CDR3 is 18 residues. Trimming at V came to 4 bases and at J to 1 base, leaving 16 bases not matched to a gene.

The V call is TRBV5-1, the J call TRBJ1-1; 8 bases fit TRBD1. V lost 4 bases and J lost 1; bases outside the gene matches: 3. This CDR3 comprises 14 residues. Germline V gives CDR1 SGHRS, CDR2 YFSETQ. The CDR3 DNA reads TGCGCCAGCAGCACGGGGACAGGGAACACTGAAGCTTTCTTT. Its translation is CASSTGTGNTEAFF.

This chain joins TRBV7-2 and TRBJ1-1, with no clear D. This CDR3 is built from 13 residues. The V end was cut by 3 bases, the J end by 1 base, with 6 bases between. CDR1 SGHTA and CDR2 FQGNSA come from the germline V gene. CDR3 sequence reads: CASSFGENTEAFF. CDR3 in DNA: TGTGCCAGCAGCTTTGGAGAGAACACTGAAGCTTTCTTT.

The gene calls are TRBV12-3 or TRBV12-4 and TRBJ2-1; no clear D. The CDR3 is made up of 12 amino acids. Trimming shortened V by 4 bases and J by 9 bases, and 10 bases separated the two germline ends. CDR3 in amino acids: CASSSVGREQFF. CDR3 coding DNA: TGTGCCAGCAGTTCGGTTGGGCGTGAGCAGTTCTTC.

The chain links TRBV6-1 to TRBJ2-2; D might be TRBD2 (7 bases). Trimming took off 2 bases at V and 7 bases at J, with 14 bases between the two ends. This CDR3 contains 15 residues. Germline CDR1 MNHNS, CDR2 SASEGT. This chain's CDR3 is CASSEFRGAGGELFF. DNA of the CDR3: TGTGCCAGCAGTGAATTTCGGGGGGCTGGCGGGGAGCTGTTTTTT.

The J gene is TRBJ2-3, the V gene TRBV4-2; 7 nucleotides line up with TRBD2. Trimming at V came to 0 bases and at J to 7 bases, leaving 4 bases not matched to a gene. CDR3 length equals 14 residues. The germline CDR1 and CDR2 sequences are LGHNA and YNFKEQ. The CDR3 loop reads CASSQEGGRYTQYF. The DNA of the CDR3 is TGTGCCAGCAGCCAAGAGGGAGGGCGGTATACGCAGTATTTT.

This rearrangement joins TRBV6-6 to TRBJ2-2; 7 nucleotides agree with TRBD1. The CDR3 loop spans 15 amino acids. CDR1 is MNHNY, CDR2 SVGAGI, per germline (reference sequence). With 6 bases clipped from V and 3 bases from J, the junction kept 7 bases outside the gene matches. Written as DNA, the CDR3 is TGTGCCAGCAGAGACGGGACAGCATACACCGGGGAGCTGTTTTTT. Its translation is CASRDGTAYTGELFF.